Each of the 3 T cell receptor beta chains below was sequenced from the same sample in a study of spatial heterogeneity in lung cancer. Using its own MiXCR run on the 5' RACE reads, TCRdb lists one record per CDR3 protein. The sample shows approximately 21,000 distinct CDR3 sequences, 3% to 3.5% of them seen only once. Documented time point: sample taken at primary tumor resection. No cell sorting; template was whole RNA from tumor, lung tissue or PBMC. The sample was PBMCs, taken at surgery. These receptors originate from a female donor with early-stage non-small cell lung cancer.

V and J are TRBV19 and TRBJ2-1; the match to TRBD2 covers 11 bases. V shed 0 bases, J shed 0 bases, and the junction held 7 bases outside the gene matches. CDR3 length: 19 residues. From germline, CDR1 is LNHDA and CDR2 SQIVND (reference sequence). The CDR3 is CASSIDVLAGGYSYNEQFF. The CDR3 region has the DNA TGTGCCAGTAGTATAGATGTTCTAGCGGGAGGATACTCCTACAATGAGCAGTTCTTC.

A few counts support this clonotype. The chain has TRBV3-1 and TRBJ2-1; 9 bases are a match to TRBD1. Germline lookup yields CDR1 LGHDT and CDR2 YNNKEL (reference sequence). With V trimmed by 3 bases and J by 4 bases, 13 bases remained unmatched. The CDR3 totals 18 residues. CDR3 coding DNA: TGTGCCAGCAGCCACAGGAGCCAAACAGGGGGCGGATACAATGAGCAGTTCTTC. Amino acids: CASSHRSQTGGGYNEQFF.

This clonotype was seen repeatedly, ten times or more. This rearrangement joins TRBV5-6 to TRBJ2-1, with TRBD2 matching 10 bases. The V gene's germline CDR1 is SGHDT and CDR2 YYEEEE. V lost 6 bases and J lost 1; bases outside the gene matches: 19. This CDR3 spans 20 amino acids. This chain's CDR3 is CASTNRGLAGVVRSYNEQFF. In DNA, the CDR3 is TGTGCCAGCACCAATCGAGGGCTAGCGGGAGTAGTGAGGTCCTACAATGAGCAGTTCTTC.